These T cell receptor beta chains were read from a single sample in a study of cytomegalovirus exposure and HLA in healthy donors. Sequencing used immunoSEQ multiplex PCR; TCRdb keeps in-frame clones, though not all of them. Of under 200,000 clones listed, 70% to 90% are singletons. Sequenced material: PBMCs. All receptors come from a woman under 40 in good health and CMV-seronegative. The CDR3 runs from the conserved cysteine through the conserved F or W. D genes are given only for firm matches. A row's size may be missing; if present it is once, few, many or a size class.

j_call | clone_size | d_call | v_call | cdr3_nt | cdr3_aa
TRBJ1-1 | - | TRBD1 | TRBV27 | TGTGCCAGCAGTTTGGACAGGTTCGGCACTGAAGCTTTCTTT | CASSLDRFGTEAFF
TRBJ2-3 | - | TRBD2 | TRBV11-3 | TGTGCCAGCAGCTCCCTAGCGGATCCCACAGATACGCAGTATTTT | CASSSLADPTDTQYF
TRBJ2-5 | few | - | TRBV6-1 | TGTGCCAGCGGTACCGGGTGGGGCAGCCAAGAGACCCAGTACTTC | CASGTGWGSQETQYF
TRBJ2-3 | - | TRBD1 | TRBV5-1 | TGCGCCAGCAGCCGGAAGGTCGTGGCAGGGACAGGCACAGATACGCAGTATTTT | CASSRKVVAGTGTDTQYF
TRBJ2-5 | - | TRBD1 | TRBV7-9 | TGTGCCAGCAGCTTAAGGACAGGGAGGGAGACCCAGTACTTC | CASSLRTGRETQYF
TRBJ2-1 | - | TRBD2 | TRBV2 | TGTGCCAGCAGAAGCACAGCGGGGTTCAGTGAGCAGTTCTTC | CASRSTAGFSEQFF
TRBJ2-1 | - | TRBD2 | TRBV27 | TGTGCCAGCAGTACCCCTCTAGCGGGAGAGGGCTACAATGAGCAGTTCTTC | CASSTPLAGEGYNEQFF
TRBJ2-6 | - | - | TRBV5-1 | TGCGCCAGCAGCCTATCCCTGTCCTCTGGGGCCAACGTCCTGACTTTC | CASSLSLSSGANVLTF
TRBJ2-1 | - | - | TRBV18 | TGTGCCAGCTCACCAAGGGAGTATGAGCAGTTCTTC | CASSPREYEQFF
TRBJ2-1 | - | - | TRBV9 | TGTGCCAGCAGCTCTCAGGGTAATGAGCAGTTCTTC | CASSSQGNEQFF
TRBJ2-1 | - | TRBD2 | TRBV5-1 | TGCGCCAGCAGTAGCGGGGGGGCCGGTGAGCAGTTCTTC | CASSSGGAGEQFF
TRBJ2-7 | - | - | TRBV2 | TGTGCCAGCAGGGTTGAACAGGCCTTCTCCTACGAGCAGTACTTC | CASRVEQAFSYEQYF
TRBJ1-2 | - | - | TRBV19 | TGTGCCAGTAGTATTTCCTTCAGGGGCGGAAGCTATGGCTACACCTTC | CASSISFRGGSYGYTF
TRBJ2-5 | - | - | TRBV9 | TGTGCCAGCAGCGTAGGTCCGAGACTGGGAGCGGGAGAGACCCAGTACTTC | CASSVGPRLGAGETQYF
TRBJ1-3 | - | TRBD1 | TRBV29-1 | TGCAGCGCAAAACAGGGGGGTGGAAACACCATATATTTT | CSAKQGGGNTIYF
TRBJ1-4 | - | - | TRBV27 | TGTGCCAGCACGGCGCGGGGTGAAAAACTGTTTTTT | CASTARGEKLFF
TRBJ1-1 | - | TRBD1 | TRBV28 | TGTGCCAGCAGTCCCAGGGGGTTCGTCACTGAAGCTTTCTTT | CASSPRGFVTEAFF
TRBJ2-3 | - | - | TRBV27 | TGTGCCAGCAGTCCTCCAGGTGGGCCAGATACGCAGTATTTT | CASSPPGGPDTQYF
TRBJ2-7 | - | TRBD1 | TRBV7-9 | TGTGCCAGCAGCCCCGGGCCCGGACAGGGTAATTACGAGCAGTACTTC | CASSPGPGQGNYEQYF
TRBJ2-3 | - | TRBD2 | TRBV11-2 | TGTGCCAGCAGCTTAGACGGGACTAGCTATTTTCGCACAGATACGCAGTATTTT | CASSLDGTSYFRTDTQYF
TRBJ2-3 | - | - | TRBV1 | TGCACCAGCAGCCAACTAGCGGGCTTACTCACAGATACGCAGTATTTT | CTSSQLAGLLTDTQYF
TRBJ2-1 | - | - | TRBV30 | TGTGCCTGGAGGTTTACGAGCTACAATGAGCAGTTCTTC | CAWRFTSYNEQFF
TRBJ2-7 | - | - | TRBV28 | TGTGCCAGCACCGGGTGGGAGGAGACCTACGAGCAGTACTTC | CASTGWEETYEQYF
TRBJ2-7 | - | TRBD2 | TRBV27 | TGTGCCAGCAGTTGGGGAGCTAGCGGGGGCTACGAGCAGTACTTC | CASSWGASGGYEQYF
TRBJ1-1 | - | - | TRBV6-1 | TGTGCCAGCAGCGTCGAGCGGGAGAACACTGAAGCTTTCTTT | CASSVERENTEAFF
TRBJ2-2 | few | - | TRBV30 | TGTGCCTGGAGTCGAGGGGGGGCCTTGGCCGGGGAGCTGTTTTTT | CAWSRGGALAGELFF
TRBJ1-1 | - | TRBD1 | TRBV19 | TGTGCCAGCTCCTTGAGGGGGCTGAACACTGAAGCTTTCTTT | CASSLRGLNTEAFF
TRBJ1-5 | - | TRBD1 | TRBV5-6 | TGTGCCAGCAGCTATGGACAGGGGGCTTGGCAGCCCCAGCATTTT | CASSYGQGAWQPQHF
TRBJ2-5 | few | TRBD2 | TRBV5-4 | TGTGCCAGCAGTCGGTCGGGGTCTAGCGGGCCGCAAGAGACCCAGTACTTC | CASSRSGSSGPQETQYF
TRBJ2-5 | - | - | TRBV14 | TGTGCCAGCAGCCAACAAAACGGAGGGATCCAAGAGACCCAGTACTTC | CASSQQNGGIQETQYF
TRBJ2-1 | - | - | TRBV18 | TGTGCCAGCTCACCAAAACTGACAGGCCCTACGCCTGGGGGCAATGAGCAGTTCTTC | CASSPKLTGPTPGGNEQFF
TRBJ2-5 | - | - | TRBV14 | TGTGCCAGCAGCCAAGAAAGCCCAACAGGGTACATCCAAGAGACCCAGTACTTC | CASSQESPTGYIQETQYF
TRBJ2-4 | - | - | TRBV30 | TGTGCCTCGACAGGTTTAACCAAAAACATTCAGTACTTC | CASTGLTKNIQYF
TRBJ2-7 | once | TRBD2 | TRBV19 | TGTGCCAGTAGTATAAGGAGCGGGAGGTCGCACGAGCAGTACTTC | CASSIRSGRSHEQYF
TRBJ2-3 | - | - | TRBV6-1 | TGTGCCAGCAGTGACGCCGGGACAGATACGCAGTATTTT | CASSDAGTDTQYF
TRBJ2-7 | - | TRBD2 | TRBV5-6 | TGTGCCAGCATCCTTAGCGGGAACTCCTACGAGCAGTACTTC | CASILSGNSYEQYF
TRBJ2-1 | - | - | TRBV27 | TGTGCCAGCAGGTATAGAAGCTCCTACAATGAGCAGTTCTTC | CASRYRSSYNEQFF
TRBJ1-2 | - | TRBD1 | TRBV7-9 | TGTGCCAGCAGCTGGGGGGACAGCTCCTATGGCTACACCTTC | CASSWGDSSYGYTF
TRBJ2-3 | - | - | TRBV28 | TGTGCCAGCAGTTACGGGGGAGGTAAAGATACGCAGTATTTT | CASSYGGGKDTQYF
TRBJ2-3 | - | TRBD2 | TRBV5-1 | TGCGCCAGCAGCTCCGGGACTAGCGGGGGGGCCACGCAGTATTTT | CASSSGTSGGATQYF
TRBJ2-7 | - | - | TRBV7-2 | TGTGCCAGCAGCCTCAGCTACGAGCAGTACTTC | CASSLSYEQYF
TRBJ2-2 | - | - | TRBV6-6 | TGTGCCAGCAGTTACCGACTCGGGAACACCGGGGAGCTGTTTTTT | CASSYRLGNTGELFF
TRBJ1-2 | - | - | TRBV5-1 | TGCGCCAGCAGCATACAGGGTAACTATGGCTACACCTTC | CASSIQGNYGYTF
TRBJ2-2 | - | - | TRBV7-9 | TGTGCCAGCAGCCCTGACACCGGGGAGCTGTTTTTT | CASSPDTGELFF
TRBJ2-2 | - | TRBD2 | TRBV4-1 | TGCGCCAGCAGCCAACCGGGACTAGGAATCGGGGAGCTGTTTTTT | CASSQPGLGIGELFF
TRBJ1-1 | - | - | TRBV9 | TGTGCCAGCAGCGTAGGCGGGGGGAGCACTGAAGCTTTCTTT | CASSVGGGSTEAFF
TRBJ1-6 | - | - | TRBV28 | TGTGCCAGCAGTTTGCAGGGTAGGGCCCTCCACTTT | CASSLQGRALHF
TRBJ2-1 | - | - | TRBV19 | TGTGCCAGTAGCCCTGCGGGGATGGGTGAGCAGTTCTTC | CASSPAGMGEQFF
TRBJ2-7 | few | - | TRBV11-2 | TGTGCCAGCAGCTTATACATGCCGGGATTGTACGAGCAGTACTTC | CASSLYMPGLYEQYF
TRBJ2-1 | - | - | TRBV15 | TGTGCCACCAGCAGAGTTGGGGGGGCCTCCATTGAGCAGTTCTTC | CATSRVGGASIEQFF
TRBJ1-1 | - | - | TRBV4-1 | TGCGCCAGCAGCCCTTCGACAGCGTTTACAGGCACTGAAGCTTTCTTT | CASSPSTAFTGTEAFF
TRBJ2-1 | few | - | TRBV7-2 | TGTGCCAGCAGCTTAGAACTTTTCTATAGCTCCTACAATGAGCAGTTCTTC | CASSLELFYSSYNEQFF
TRBJ2-5 | few | TRBD2 | TRBV15 | TGTGCCACCAGCAGAGATGGGGGGGATAGCTCGGAGACCCAGTACTTC | CATSRDGGDSSETQYF
TRBJ1-5 | once | TRBD1 | TRBV6-5 | TGTGCCAGCAGCCAGACCGGGACAGGTAATCAGCCCCAGCATTTT | CASSQTGTGNQPQHF
TRBJ2-7 | - | TRBD2 | TRBV18 | TGTGCCAGCTCACCAACTTTGACTAGCGGGGGATACGAGCAGTACTTC | CASSPTLTSGGYEQYF